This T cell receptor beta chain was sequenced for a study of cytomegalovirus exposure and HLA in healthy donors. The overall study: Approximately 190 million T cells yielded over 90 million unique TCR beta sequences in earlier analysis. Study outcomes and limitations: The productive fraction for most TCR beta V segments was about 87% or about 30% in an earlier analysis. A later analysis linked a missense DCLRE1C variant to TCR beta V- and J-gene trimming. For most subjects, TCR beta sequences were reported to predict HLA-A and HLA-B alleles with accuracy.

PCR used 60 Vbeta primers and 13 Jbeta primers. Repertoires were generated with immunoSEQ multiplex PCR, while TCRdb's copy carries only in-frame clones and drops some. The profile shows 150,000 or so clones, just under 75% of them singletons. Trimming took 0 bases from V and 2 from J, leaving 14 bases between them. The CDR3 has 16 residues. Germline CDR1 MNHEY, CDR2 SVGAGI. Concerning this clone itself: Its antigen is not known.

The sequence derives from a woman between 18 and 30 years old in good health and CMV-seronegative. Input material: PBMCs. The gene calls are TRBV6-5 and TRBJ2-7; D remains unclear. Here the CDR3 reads CASSYSPQPVPYEQYF. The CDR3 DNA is TGTGCCAGCAGTTACTCCCCCCAACCGGTCCCCTACGAGCAGTACTTC.